This T cell receptor beta chain was recorded in a study of neurological immune-mediated disorders. This clonotype has a count of ten or more. Antigen: not known. The cDNA was generated by 5'RACE with 10-nucleotide random UMIs. One entry per CDR3 protein results from TCRdb running MiXCR on the 5' RACE reads. The sample carries under 25,000 distinct CDR3 sequences, about 2.6% recorded once. Germline V gives CDR1 SEHNR, CDR2 FQNEAQ (reference sequence). The ends lost 5 bases at V and 3 bases at J; junction bases unmatched: 18. This CDR3 has 18 residues. Study results and limitations: As far as clinical or MRI features were concerned, none was associated with the multiple sclerosis repertoire cluster. Phylogenetic grouping placed 18 of 34 multiple sclerosis patients' repertoires in one related-CDR3 cluster, a possible signature.

This rearrangement joins TRBV7-9 to TRBJ2-5; 7 bases are shared with TRBD1. Sequenced sample: PBMCs. The TCR originated in a woman under 30 with multiple sclerosis. In DNA, the CDR3 is TGTGCCAGCAGCCCTACCTATCGGGAAGGGGGCGCAGAAGAGACCCAGTACTTC. It encodes CASSPTYREGGAEETQYF.